This is a list of T cell receptor beta chains from one sample in a study of regulatory T cells in long-lasting Graves disease. TCRdb redid the calling of the multiplex PCR reads with MiXCR, one entry per CDR3 protein. The table lists fewer than 650,000 distinct CDR3 sequences, about 15% of them singletons. This same sample was also part of a study on T cells in Graves' hyperthyroidism and ophthalmopathy.

The source was peripheral blood mononuclear cells (PBMCs), collected at new diagnosis, from a patient treated with antithyroid drugs. The receptors originated from a woman in her thirties with Graves disease. CDR3s include the opening cysteine and the closing phenylalanine or tryptophan. The D gene is left open where the match is weak. Where a row states a size, it is once, few, many or the class of an expanded clone; other rows omit it.

J gene: TRBJ1-1
D gene: -
V gene: TRBV18
clone size: many
CDR3 DNA: TGTGCCAGCTCACCGTTGGAGGGGAACACTGAAGCTTTCTTT
CDR3 protein: CASSPLEGNTEAFF

J gene: TRBJ1-6
D gene: TRBD1
V gene: TRBV28
clone size: many
CDR3 DNA: TGTGCCAGCAGTTTTCAGGGGGGCCAGAATTCACCCCTCCACTTT
CDR3 protein: CASSFQGGQNSPLHF

J gene: TRBJ1-5
D gene: -
V gene: TRBV7-3
clone size: many
CDR3 DNA: TGTGCCAGCAGCATCCGGGACAGCAATCAGCCCCAGCATTTT
CDR3 protein: CASSIRDSNQPQHF

J gene: TRBJ2-3
D gene: TRBD1
V gene: TRBV28
clone size: many
CDR3 DNA: TGTGCCAGCATTTGGACAGGTGGGGTAGCGCAGTATTTT
CDR3 protein: CASIWTGGVAQYF

J gene: TRBJ2-5
D gene: TRBD1
V gene: TRBV4-2
clone size: few
CDR3 DNA: TGTGCCAGCAGCCAGGGTGGGACAGGGGGCTGGGAGACCCAGTACTTC
CDR3 protein: CASSQGGTGGWETQYF

J gene: TRBJ2-7
D gene: -
V gene: TRBV5-1
clone size: many
CDR3 DNA: TGCGCCAGCAGCCTACGCTGGGGGAACGAGCAGTACTTC
CDR3 protein: CASSLRWGNEQYF

J gene: TRBJ2-1
D gene: -
V gene: TRBV7-3
clone size: many
CDR3 DNA: TGTGCCAGCAGCCGGACGCCAGATTACAATGAGCAGTTCTTC
CDR3 protein: CASSRTPDYNEQFF

J gene: TRBJ1-1
D gene: -
V gene: TRBV20-1
clone size: many
CDR3 DNA: TGCAGTGCCCTTACGGTGAACACTGAAGCTTTCTTT
CDR3 protein: CSALTVNTEAFF

J gene: TRBJ1-5
D gene: -
V gene: TRBV10-3
clone size: -
CDR3 DNA: TGTGCCATCAGTGAGTCGGGGGGAGAGCCCCAGCATTTT
CDR3 protein: CAISESGGEPQHF

J gene: TRBJ2-2
D gene: -
V gene: TRBV27
clone size: -
CDR3 DNA: TGTGCCAGCAGTTTATCGAAGAGGGGCCCGAACACCGGGGAGCTGTTTTTT
CDR3 protein: CASSLSKRGPNTGELFF

J gene: TRBJ1-1
D gene: -
V gene: TRBV19
clone size: -
CDR3 DNA: TGTGCCAGTACTAAACCTGGAGGGGTCGGAGAAGCTTTCTTT
CDR3 protein: CASTKPGGVGEAFF

J gene: TRBJ1-1
D gene: TRBD1
V gene: TRBV7-9
clone size: -
CDR3 DNA: TGTGCCAGCAGCTTAGCTGGACAGGGCAACACTGAAGCTTTCTTT
CDR3 protein: CASSLAGQGNTEAFF

J gene: TRBJ2-7
D gene: -
V gene: TRBV6-2/TRBV6-3
clone size: few
CDR3 DNA: TGTGCCAGCAGCCCAGGACAGCGATACGAGCAGTACTTC
CDR3 protein: CASSPGQRYEQYF

J gene: TRBJ1-2
D gene: -
V gene: TRBV2
clone size: few
CDR3 DNA: TGTGCCAGCAGTGCAAGTTGGGGGGTTAACTATGGCTACACCTTC
CDR3 protein: CASSASWGVNYGYTF

J gene: TRBJ1-1
D gene: TRBD1
V gene: TRBV29-1
clone size: many
CDR3 DNA: TGCAGCGTTAGACAGGGTGTAACTGAAGCTTTCTTT
CDR3 protein: CSVRQGVTEAFF

J gene: TRBJ1-5
D gene: -
V gene: TRBV18
clone size: -
CDR3 DNA: TGTGCCAGCTCACCACCGAACAGGCCGGATCAGCCCCAGCATTTT
CDR3 protein: CASSPPNRPDQPQHF

J gene: TRBJ1-4
D gene: TRBD1
V gene: TRBV18
clone size: -
CDR3 DNA: TGTGCCAGCTCACCCCCAGGGGGTAAGGACAACAATGAAAAACTGTTTTTT
CDR3 protein: CASSPPGGKDNNEKLFF

J gene: TRBJ2-7
D gene: TRBD1
V gene: TRBV29-1
clone size: few
CDR3 DNA: TGCAGCGTTAGTCCCGGGACAGGGGACGAGCAGTACTTC
CDR3 protein: CSVSPGTGDEQYF

J gene: TRBJ1-4
D gene: TRBD1
V gene: TRBV2
clone size: many
CDR3 DNA: TGTGCCAGCATTATGGACAGGGACAATGAAAAACTGTTTTTT
CDR3 protein: CASIMDRDNEKLFF

J gene: TRBJ1-1
D gene: -
V gene: TRBV4-1
clone size: -
CDR3 DNA: TGCGCCAGCAGCCAAGCGCCGCAGGGGATGAACACTGAAGCTTTCTTT
CDR3 protein: CASSQAPQGMNTEAFF

J gene: TRBJ1-2
D gene: -
V gene: TRBV27
clone size: many
CDR3 DNA: TGTGCCAGCAGTTTCGAGTCATCCTTGGGCCGGGGCTACACCTTC
CDR3 protein: CASSFESSLGRGYTF

J gene: TRBJ1-2
D gene: TRBD1
V gene: TRBV7-9
clone size: few
CDR3 DNA: TGTGCCAGCAGCCCACCCTTGAGGGACAGGAGTGGCTACACCTTC
CDR3 protein: CASSPPLRDRSGYTF

J gene: TRBJ2-3
D gene: -
V gene: TRBV3-1
clone size: few
CDR3 DNA: TGTGCCAGCAGCCCGGGGTATACGCAGTATTTT
CDR3 protein: CASSPGYTQYF

J gene: TRBJ2-1
D gene: -
V gene: TRBV7-7
clone size: -
CDR3 DNA: TGTGCTAGCAGCGCCGTCTCCATGGGCTACAATGAGCAGTTCTTC
CDR3 protein: CASSAVSMGYNEQFF

J gene: TRBJ2-7
D gene: -
V gene: TRBV11-2
clone size: many
CDR3 DNA: TGTGCCAGCAGCTTTGTGGTAGGCAGCTCCTACGAGCAGTACTTC
CDR3 protein: CASSFVVGSSYEQYF

J gene: TRBJ2-7
D gene: -
V gene: TRBV18
clone size: -
CDR3 DNA: TGTGCCAGCTCACCGCCCAAGGGAGTCTCGAACGAGCAGTACTTC
CDR3 protein: CASSPPKGVSNEQYF

J gene: TRBJ1-1
D gene: -
V gene: TRBV20-1
clone size: many
CDR3 DNA: TGCAGTGCTATTAGGGGCGAGTATAGCACTGAAGCTTTCTTT
CDR3 protein: CSAIRGEYSTEAFF

J gene: TRBJ2-3
D gene: -
V gene: TRBV3-1
clone size: many
CDR3 DNA: TGTGCCAGCAGCCAGCACCTTAACACAGATACGCAGTATTTT
CDR3 protein: CASSQHLNTDTQYF

J gene: TRBJ1-1
D gene: -
V gene: TRBV18
clone size: many
CDR3 DNA: TGTGCCAGCTCATACCTCCGAGAAACTGAAGCTTTCTTT
CDR3 protein: CASSYLRETEAFF

J gene: TRBJ2-7
D gene: -
V gene: TRBV29-1
clone size: few
CDR3 DNA: TGCAGCGTTGAAGGTCAGGGTTTAAGTGAGCAGTACTTC
CDR3 protein: CSVEGQGLSEQYF

J gene: TRBJ2-5
D gene: -
V gene: TRBV27
clone size: many
CDR3 DNA: TGTGCCAGCAGTCCATCCCCGGGCGGGGAGACCCAGTACTTC
CDR3 protein: CASSPSPGGETQYF

J gene: TRBJ2-7
D gene: TRBD2
V gene: TRBV5-1
clone size: -
CDR3 DNA: TGCGCCAGCAGCTTTGGTAGCGGGAGTTACGAGCAGTACTTC
CDR3 protein: CASSFGSGSYEQYF

J gene: TRBJ1-2
D gene: TRBD1
V gene: TRBV15
clone size: many
CDR3 DNA: TGTGCCACCAGCAGATCGAACAGGGGCGGCTACACCTTC
CDR3 protein: CATSRSNRGGYTF

J gene: TRBJ2-1
D gene: -
V gene: TRBV20-1
clone size: many
CDR3 DNA: TGCAGTGCTAGAGACCTCGATGGGCAGTTCTTC
CDR3 protein: CSARDLDGQFF

J gene: TRBJ2-5
D gene: -
V gene: TRBV7-7
clone size: few
CDR3 DNA: TGTGCTAGCAGCTTAGGGGGGGGCGTAGGTAGGGAGACCCAGTACTTC
CDR3 protein: CASSLGGGVGRETQYF

J gene: TRBJ1-5
D gene: TRBD1
V gene: TRBV12-3/TRBV12-4
clone size: -
CDR3 DNA: TGTGCCAGCAGCCGACCCGGGACAGGGGGCGGACAGCCCCAGCATTTT
CDR3 protein: CASSRPGTGGGQPQHF

J gene: TRBJ1-3
D gene: -
V gene: TRBV6-5
clone size: few
CDR3 DNA: TGTGCCAGCAGTTACTCAGTCTCCTCCTCTGGAAACACCATATATTTT
CDR3 protein: CASSYSVSSSGNTIYF

J gene: TRBJ1-5
D gene: -
V gene: TRBV28
clone size: many
CDR3 DNA: TGTGCCAGCACCCCCCGCGGGTTAGGCAATCAGCCCCAGCATTTT
CDR3 protein: CASTPRGLGNQPQHF

J gene: TRBJ1-6
D gene: -
V gene: TRBV11-2
clone size: -
CDR3 DNA: TGTGCCAGCAGCTTATACCGCAATTCACCCCTCCACTTT
CDR3 protein: CASSLYRNSPLHF

J gene: TRBJ2-2
D gene: TRBD2
V gene: TRBV27
clone size: -
CDR3 DNA: TGTGCCAGCAGCCCCTTGGGGGGGTCGGCCGGGGAGCTGTTTTTT
CDR3 protein: CASSPLGGSAGELFF

J gene: TRBJ1-1
D gene: -
V gene: TRBV20-1
clone size: -
CDR3 DNA: TGCAGTGCCCCTGATGACGGCACTGAAGCTTTCTTT
CDR3 protein: CSAPDDGTEAFF

J gene: TRBJ2-3
D gene: TRBD2
V gene: TRBV7-3
clone size: many
CDR3 DNA: TGTGCCAGCAGCTTAACTAGCGGGAGGGCCACAGATACGCAGTATTTT
CDR3 protein: CASSLTSGRATDTQYF

J gene: TRBJ2-2
D gene: TRBD1
V gene: TRBV11-3
clone size: many
CDR3 DNA: TGTGCCAGCAGCCCAACCGGGACAGCAAACACCGGGGAGCTGTTTTTT
CDR3 protein: CASSPTGTANTGELFF

J gene: TRBJ1-1
D gene: -
V gene: TRBV30
clone size: many
CDR3 DNA: TGTGCCTGGAGTACTTACGGGGCGAATGAAGCTTTCTTT
CDR3 protein: CAWSTYGANEAFF

J gene: TRBJ2-1
D gene: -
V gene: TRBV5-6
clone size: few
CDR3 DNA: TGTGCCAGCAGCTTAGAGCCCAGTCCTACTTATGAGCAGTTCTTC
CDR3 protein: CASSLEPSPTYEQFF

J gene: TRBJ2-7
D gene: TRBD2
V gene: TRBV4-1
clone size: few
CDR3 DNA: TGCGCCAGCAGCCAAGGTGCGGGAGGGGGGTTCTACGAGCAGTACTTC
CDR3 protein: CASSQGAGGGFYEQYF

J gene: TRBJ2-6
D gene: -
V gene: TRBV7-9
clone size: few
CDR3 DNA: TGTGCCAGCAGCCCCCTCCCGGGACGTGGAGGCAAATCTGGGGCCAACGTCCTGACTTTC
CDR3 protein: CASSPLPGRGGKSGANVLTF

J gene: TRBJ1-2
D gene: -
V gene: TRBV18
clone size: -
CDR3 DNA: TGTGCCAGCTCACCACGGGGGACAAGGGAGTCTGGCTACACCTTC
CDR3 protein: CASSPRGTRESGYTF

J gene: TRBJ1-6
D gene: TRBD1
V gene: TRBV7-9
clone size: many
CDR3 DNA: TGTGCCAGCAGCTTAGCGGGACAGGGGAATTCACCCCTCCACTTT
CDR3 protein: CASSLAGQGNSPLHF

J gene: TRBJ2-7
D gene: -
V gene: TRBV6-2/TRBV6-3
clone size: few
CDR3 DNA: TGTGCCAGCAGCGGACCCAAAGAAGCCTACGAGCAGTACTTC
CDR3 protein: CASSGPKEAYEQYF

J gene: TRBJ1-4
D gene: -
V gene: TRBV27
clone size: -
CDR3 DNA: TGTGCCAGCAGTCCTCGGGGGGGCCCTAATGAAAAACTGTTTTTT
CDR3 protein: CASSPRGGPNEKLFF

J gene: TRBJ2-7
D gene: -
V gene: TRBV10-3
clone size: few
CDR3 DNA: TGTGCCATCAGTGAGCAGGAGACTTCCTACGAGCAGTACTTC
CDR3 protein: CAISEQETSYEQYF

J gene: TRBJ1-3
D gene: -
V gene: TRBV30
clone size: -
CDR3 DNA: TGTGCCTGGACCTTATCTGGAAACACCATATATTTT
CDR3 protein: CAWTLSGNTIYF